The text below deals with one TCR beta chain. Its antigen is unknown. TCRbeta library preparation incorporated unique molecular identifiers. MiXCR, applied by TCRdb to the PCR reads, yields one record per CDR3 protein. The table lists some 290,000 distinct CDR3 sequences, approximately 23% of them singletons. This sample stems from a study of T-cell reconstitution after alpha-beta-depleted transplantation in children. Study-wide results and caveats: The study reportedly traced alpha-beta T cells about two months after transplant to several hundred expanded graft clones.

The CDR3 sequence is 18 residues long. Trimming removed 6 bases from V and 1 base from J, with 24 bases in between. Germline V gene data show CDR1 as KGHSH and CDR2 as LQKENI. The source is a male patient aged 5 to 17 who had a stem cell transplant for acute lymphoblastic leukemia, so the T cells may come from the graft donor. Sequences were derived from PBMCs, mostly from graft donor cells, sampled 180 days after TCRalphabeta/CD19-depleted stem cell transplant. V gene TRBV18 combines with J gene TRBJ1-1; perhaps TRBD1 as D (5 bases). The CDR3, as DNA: TGTGCCAGCTCGCCCACGGGGCAGGGTCCCACCTGGAACACTGAAGCTTTCTTT. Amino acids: CASSPTGQGPTWNTEAFF.